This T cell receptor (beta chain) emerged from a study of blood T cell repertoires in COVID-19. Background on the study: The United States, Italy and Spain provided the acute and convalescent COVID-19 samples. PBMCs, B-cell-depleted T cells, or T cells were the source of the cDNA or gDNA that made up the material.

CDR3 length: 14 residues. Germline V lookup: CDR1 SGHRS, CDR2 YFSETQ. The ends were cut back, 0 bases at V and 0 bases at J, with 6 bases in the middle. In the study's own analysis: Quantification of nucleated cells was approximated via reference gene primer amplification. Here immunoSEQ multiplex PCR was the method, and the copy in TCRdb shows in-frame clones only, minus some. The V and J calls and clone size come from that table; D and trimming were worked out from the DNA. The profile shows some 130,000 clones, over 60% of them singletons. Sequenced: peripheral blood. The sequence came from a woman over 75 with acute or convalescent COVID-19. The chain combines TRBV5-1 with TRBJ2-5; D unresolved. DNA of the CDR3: TGCGCCAGCAGCTTGGAGCCAAACCAAGAGACCCAGTACTTC. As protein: CASSLEPNQETQYF. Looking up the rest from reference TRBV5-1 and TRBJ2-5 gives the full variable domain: KAGVTQTPRYLIKTRGQQVTLSCSPISGHRSVSWYQQTPGQGLQFLFEYFSETQRNKGNFPGRFSGRQFSNSRSEMNVSTLELGDSALYLCASSLEPNQETQYFGPGTRLLVL.